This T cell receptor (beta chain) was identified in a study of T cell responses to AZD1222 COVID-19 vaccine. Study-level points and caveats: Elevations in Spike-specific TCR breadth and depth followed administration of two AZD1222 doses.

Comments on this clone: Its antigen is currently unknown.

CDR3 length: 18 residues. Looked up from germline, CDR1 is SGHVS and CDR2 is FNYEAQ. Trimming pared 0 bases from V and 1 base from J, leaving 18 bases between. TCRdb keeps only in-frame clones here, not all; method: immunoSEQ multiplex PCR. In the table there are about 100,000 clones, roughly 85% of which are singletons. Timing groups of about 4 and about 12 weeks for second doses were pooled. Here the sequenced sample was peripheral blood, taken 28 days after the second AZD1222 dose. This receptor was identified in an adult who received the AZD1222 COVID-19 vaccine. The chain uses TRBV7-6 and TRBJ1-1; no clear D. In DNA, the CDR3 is TGTGCCAGCAGCTTAGCGCCCCCCTCGGGCGGGTCGAACACTGAAGCTTTCTTT. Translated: CASSLAPPSGGSNTEAFF.